Included here is one T cell receptor beta chain sequence, with context. The sample comes from a study of blood T cell repertoires in COVID-19. Study summary: Acute and convalescent COVID-19 specimens originated in the United States, Italy and Spain. PBMCs, B-cell-depleted T cells, or T cells provided the cDNA or gDNA that made up the material.

The ends were cut back, 2 bases at V and 5 bases at J, with 12 bases in the middle. Germline lookup yields CDR1 LNHDA and CDR2 SQIVND (reference sequence). This CDR3 spans 14 amino acids. Authors' processing steps: Estimates of nucleated cell counts were drawn from the amplification of reference gene primers. Libraries were prepared by immunoSEQ multiplex PCR; TCRdb keeps only in-frame clonotypes and omits some of them. D and trimming come from the DNA, and the V and J calls and clone size come from that table. The data show 120,000 to 150,000 clones, around 76% seen once. This receptor was taken from a man of 80 years or more with acute or convalescent COVID-19. Sequencing was carried out using peripheral blood. The chain combines TRBV19 with TRBJ2-5; unclear D gene. CDR3: CASSITASLETQYF. DNA of the CDR3: TGTGCCAGTAGTATAACTGCCTCCTTGGAGACCCAGTACTTC. Variable domain in full (rest from reference TRBV19 and TRBJ2-5): DGGITQSPKYLFRKEGQNVTLSCEQNLNHDAMYWYRQDPGQGLRLIYYSQIVNDFQKGDIAEGYSVSREKKESFPLTVTSAQKNPTAFYLCASSITASLETQYFGPGTRLLVL.